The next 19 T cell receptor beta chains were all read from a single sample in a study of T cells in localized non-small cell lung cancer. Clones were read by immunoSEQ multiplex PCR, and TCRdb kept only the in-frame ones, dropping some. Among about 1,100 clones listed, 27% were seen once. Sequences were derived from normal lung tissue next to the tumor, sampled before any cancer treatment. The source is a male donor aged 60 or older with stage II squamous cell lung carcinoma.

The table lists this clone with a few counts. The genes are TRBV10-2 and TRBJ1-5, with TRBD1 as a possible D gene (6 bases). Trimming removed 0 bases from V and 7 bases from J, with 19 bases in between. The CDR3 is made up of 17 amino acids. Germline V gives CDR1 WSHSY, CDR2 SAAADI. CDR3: CASSESGGAGARQPQHF. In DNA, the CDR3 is TGCGCCAGCAGTGAGTCGGGAGGGGCAGGGGCGCGGCAGCCCCAGCATTTT.

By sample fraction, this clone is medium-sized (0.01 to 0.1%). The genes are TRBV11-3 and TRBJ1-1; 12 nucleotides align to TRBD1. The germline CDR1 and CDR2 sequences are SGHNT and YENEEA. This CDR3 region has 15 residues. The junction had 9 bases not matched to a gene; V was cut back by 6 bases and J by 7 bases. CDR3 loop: CASSFGDRGQVEAFF. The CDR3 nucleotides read TGTGCCAGCAGTTTTGGGGACAGGGGGCAGGTTGAAGCTTTCTTT.

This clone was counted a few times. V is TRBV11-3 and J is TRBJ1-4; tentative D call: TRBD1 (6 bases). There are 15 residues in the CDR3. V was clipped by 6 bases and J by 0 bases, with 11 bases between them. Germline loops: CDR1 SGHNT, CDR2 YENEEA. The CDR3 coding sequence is TGTGCCAGCAGTCCAGGGGATTCAACTAATGAAAAACTGTTTTTT. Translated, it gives CASSPGDSTNEKLFF.

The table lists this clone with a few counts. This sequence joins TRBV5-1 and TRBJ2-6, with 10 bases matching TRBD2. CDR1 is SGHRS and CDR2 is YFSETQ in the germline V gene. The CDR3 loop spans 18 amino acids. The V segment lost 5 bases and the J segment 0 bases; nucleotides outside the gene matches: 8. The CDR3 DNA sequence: TGCGCCAGCAGTAAGCTAGCGGGAGTGATCTCTGGGGCCAACGTCCTGACTTTC. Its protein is CASSKLAGVISGANVLTF.

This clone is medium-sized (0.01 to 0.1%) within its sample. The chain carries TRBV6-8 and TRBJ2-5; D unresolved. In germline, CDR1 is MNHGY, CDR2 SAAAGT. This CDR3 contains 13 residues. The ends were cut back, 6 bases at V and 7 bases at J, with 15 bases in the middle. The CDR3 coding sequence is TGTGCCAGCAGCACGAGTGGTATCGGGACCCAGTACTTC. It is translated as CASSTSGIGTQYF.

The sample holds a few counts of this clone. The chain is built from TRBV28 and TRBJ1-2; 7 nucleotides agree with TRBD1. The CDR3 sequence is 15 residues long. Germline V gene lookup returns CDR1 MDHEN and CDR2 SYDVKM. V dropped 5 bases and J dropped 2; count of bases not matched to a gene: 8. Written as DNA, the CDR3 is TGTGCCAGCAGTACTCCCTCGACAGGGAACTATGGCTACACCTTC. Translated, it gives CASSTPSTGNYGYTF.

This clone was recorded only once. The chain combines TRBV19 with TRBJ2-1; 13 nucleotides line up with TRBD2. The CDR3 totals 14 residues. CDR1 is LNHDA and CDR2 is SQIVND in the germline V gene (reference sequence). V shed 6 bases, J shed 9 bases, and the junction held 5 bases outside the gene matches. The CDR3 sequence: CASSRTSGGIEQFF. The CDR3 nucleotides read TGTGCCAGTAGCCGGACTAGCGGGGGAATTGAGCAGTTCTTC.

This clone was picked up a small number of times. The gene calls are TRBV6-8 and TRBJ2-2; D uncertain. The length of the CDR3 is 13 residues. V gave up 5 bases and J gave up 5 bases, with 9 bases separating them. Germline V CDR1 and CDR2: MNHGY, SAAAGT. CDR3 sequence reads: CASSALVTGELFF. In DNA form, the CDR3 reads TGTGCCAGCAGTGCTCTGGTGACCGGGGAGCTGTTTTTT.

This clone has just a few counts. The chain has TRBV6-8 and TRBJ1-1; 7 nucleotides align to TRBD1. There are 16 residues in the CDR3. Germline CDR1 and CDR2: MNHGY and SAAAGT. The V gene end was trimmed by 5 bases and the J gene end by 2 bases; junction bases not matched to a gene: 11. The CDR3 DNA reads TGTGCCAGCAGTACCCGGGACAGAGGCACTAACACTGAAGCTTTCTTT. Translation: CASSTRDRGTNTEAFF.

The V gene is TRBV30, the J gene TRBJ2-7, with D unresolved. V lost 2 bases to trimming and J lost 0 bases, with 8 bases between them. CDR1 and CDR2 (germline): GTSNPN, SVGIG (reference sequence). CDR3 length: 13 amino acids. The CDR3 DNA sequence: TGTGCCTGGAGTCGGCAGGACTCCTACGAGCAGTACTTC. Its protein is CAWSRQDSYEQYF.

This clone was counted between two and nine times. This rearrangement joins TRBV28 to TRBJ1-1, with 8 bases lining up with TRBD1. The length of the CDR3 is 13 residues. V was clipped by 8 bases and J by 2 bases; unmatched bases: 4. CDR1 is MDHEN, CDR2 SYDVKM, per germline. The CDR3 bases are TGTGCCAGCCGGGGACAGGCTAACACTGAAGCTTTCTTT. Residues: CASRGQANTEAFF.

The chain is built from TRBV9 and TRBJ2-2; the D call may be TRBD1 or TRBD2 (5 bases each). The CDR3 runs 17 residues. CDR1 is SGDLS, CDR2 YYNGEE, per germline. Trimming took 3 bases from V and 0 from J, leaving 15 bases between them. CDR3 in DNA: TGTGCCAGCAGCGGGTCGAGGGGTCCGCCGAACACCGGGGAGCTGTTTTTT. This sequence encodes CASSGSRGPPNTGELFF.

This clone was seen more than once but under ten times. As DNA, the CDR3 is TGTGCCAGCAGCGCCTCTACAGATACGCAGTATTTT. This translates into CASSASTDTQYF. V usage is TRBV9 and J usage is TRBJ2-3; D unresolved. The CDR3 covers 12 residues. The germline gives CDR1 SGDLS, CDR2 YYNGEE. V was cut by 3 bases and J by 3 bases, with 5 bases left in between.

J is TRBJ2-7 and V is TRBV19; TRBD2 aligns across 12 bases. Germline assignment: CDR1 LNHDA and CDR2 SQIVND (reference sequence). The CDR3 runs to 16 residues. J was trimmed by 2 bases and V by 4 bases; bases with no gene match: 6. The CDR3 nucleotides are TGTGCCAGTAGTACTATTCTAGCGGGAGGGCCCTACGAGCAGTACTTC. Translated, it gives CASSTILAGGPYEQYF.

The CDR3 region has the DNA TGTGCCAGCAGTTACTGGGGGGCGCGAAACACCATATATTTT. Its protein product is CASSYWGARNTIYF. This chain joins TRBV6-8 and TRBJ1-3; weak D call: TRBD1 (6 bases). Germline CDR1 is MNHGY and CDR2 is SAAAGT. The ends were cut back, 1 base at V and 5 bases at J, with 9 bases in the middle. CDR3 size: 14 residues.

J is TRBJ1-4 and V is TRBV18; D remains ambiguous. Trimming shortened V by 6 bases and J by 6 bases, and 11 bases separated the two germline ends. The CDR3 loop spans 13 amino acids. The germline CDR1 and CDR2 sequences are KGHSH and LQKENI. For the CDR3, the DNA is TGTGCCAGCTCCACCGGGCTGGATGAAAAACTGTTTTTT. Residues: CASSTGLDEKLFF.

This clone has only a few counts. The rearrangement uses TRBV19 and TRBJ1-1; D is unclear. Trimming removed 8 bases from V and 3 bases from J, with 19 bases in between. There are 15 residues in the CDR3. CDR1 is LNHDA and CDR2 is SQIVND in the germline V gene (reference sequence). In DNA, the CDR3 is TGTGCCAGTGGGTCTGAGGGCCCCCTAGACACTGAAGCTTTCTTT. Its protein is CASGSEGPLDTEAFF.

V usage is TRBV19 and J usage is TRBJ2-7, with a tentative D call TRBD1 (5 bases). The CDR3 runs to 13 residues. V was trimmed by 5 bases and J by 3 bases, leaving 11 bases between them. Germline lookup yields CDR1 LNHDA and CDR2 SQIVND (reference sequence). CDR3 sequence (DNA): TGTGCCAGTAGTTGGGGCAGAAACTACGAGCAGTACTTC. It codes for CASSWGRNYEQYF.

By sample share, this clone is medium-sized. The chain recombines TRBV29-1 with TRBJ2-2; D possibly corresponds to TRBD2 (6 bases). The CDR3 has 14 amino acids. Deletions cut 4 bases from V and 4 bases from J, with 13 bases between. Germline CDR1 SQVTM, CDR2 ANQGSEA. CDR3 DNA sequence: TGCAGCGTTGGCACCGGGGGTACCACCGGGGAGCTGTTTTTT. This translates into CSVGTGGTTGELFF.